The next 30 T cell receptor beta chains were all read from a single sample in a study of blood T cells in healthy people across ages. With a J-beta primer mix and a sample-barcoded 5' primer, a second PCR ran about 7 to 12 cycles. TCRdb ran MiXCR on the 5' RACE reads and lists one entry per CDR3 protein. This sample carries about 1.1 million distinct CDR3 sequences, 35% to 40% of them seen once, and the ten largest clones take roughly 14%. Sequencing was done on a sample of blood. These receptors all stem from a young man in good health.

The CDR3 bases are TGCAGTGCTATACTCCAAACCCAAGAGACCCAGTACTTC. Its protein product is CSAILQTQETQYF. The gene calls are TRBV20-1 and TRBJ2-5; D not resolved. Looked up from germline, CDR1 is DFQATT and CDR2 is SNEGSKA (reference sequence). The CDR3 is made up of 13 amino acids. Trimming took off 4 bases at V and 1 base at J, with 10 bases between the two ends.

This sequence joins TRBV27 and TRBJ2-1; a possible D gene is TRBD2 (6 bases). V dropped 3 bases and J dropped 6 bases, with 12 bases sitting between them. Germline CDR1 is MNHEY and CDR2 is SMNVEV (reference sequence). This CDR3 spans 14 amino acids. This CDR3 is CASSFTGVGNEQFF. In nucleotides, the CDR3 is TGTGCCAGCAGTTTCACGGGGGTGGGCAATGAGCAGTTCTTC.

This clonotype turned up a few times. The chain is built from TRBV20-1 and TRBJ1-5; tentatively, D is TRBD1 (5 bases). The ends were cut back, 1 base at V and 3 bases at J, with 16 bases in the middle. CDR1 and CDR2 (germline): DFQATT, SNEGSKA (reference sequence). The CDR3 sequence is 16 residues long. Here the CDR3 reads CSARGSGYLANQPQHF. For the CDR3, the DNA is TGCAGTGCTAGAGGGTCAGGGTACTTAGCCAATCAGCCCCAGCATTTT.

This clonotype has more than one count but fewer than ten. The chain links TRBV3-1 to TRBJ1-6, with D tentatively TRBD1 (5 bases). The germline V gene has CDR1 LGHDT and CDR2 YNNKEL (reference sequence). The CDR3 runs 15 residues. Trimming left V 6 bases short and J 7 bases short, with 16 bases between. The CDR3 reads CASSPTGTENSPLHF. CDR3 DNA: TGTGCCAGCAGTCCGACCGGGACCGAGAATTCACCCCTCCACTTT.

The chain uses TRBV7-3 and TRBJ1-2; D is perhaps TRBD1 (5 bases). The CDR3 is 16 residues long. Germline V gene sequence: CDR1 SGHTA, CDR2 FQGTGA. Trimming took 1 base from V and 0 from J, leaving 12 bases between them. CDR3 nucleotides: TGTGCCAGCAGCTTAAAAGTTGACAGTCCTAACTATGGCTACACCTTC. It is translated as CASSLKVDSPNYGYTF.

On this clonotype itself: Because it lacks the conserved phenylalanine or tryptophan at the end, this CDR3 is likely a read error. This rearrangement joins TRBV20-1 to TRBJ1-2; no reliable D call. The CDR3 runs 13 residues. V gave up 3 bases and J gave up 1 base, with 9 bases separating them. CDR1 and CDR2 from the germline V gene are DFQATT and SNEGSKA (reference sequence). This CDR3 is CSASPIDNYGYTL. The CDR3 DNA follows: TGCAGTGCTAGTCCCATCGATAACTATGGCTACACCCTC.

The chain joins TRBV7-2 to TRBJ2-5; the D is unclear. With 5 bases removed from V and 1 base from J, the gap between germline ends came to 8 bases. Germline CDR1 is SGHTA and CDR2 is FQGNSA. The CDR3 is 13 residues long. CDR3 loop: CASSRLFQETQYF. As DNA, the CDR3 is TGTGCCAGCAGCCGCCTCTTCCAAGAGACCCAGTACTTC.

This chain connects TRBV28 to TRBJ1-1; TRBD1 agrees at 7 bases. With V trimmed by 4 bases and J by 4 bases, 6 bases remained unmatched. The CDR3 is made up of 14 amino acids. The germline gives CDR1 MDHEN, CDR2 SYDVKM. The DNA of the CDR3 is TGTGCCAGCAGTTCCGGGACAGAACGCACTGAAGCTTTCTTT. Encoded protein: CASSSGTERTEAFF. The complete variable domain, with remaining parts taken from reference TRBV28 and TRBJ1-1, reads DVKVTQSSRYLVKRTGEKVFLECVQDMDHENMFWYRQDPGLGLRLIYFSYDVKMKEKGDIPEGYSVSREKKERFSLILESASTNQTSMYLCASSSGTERTEAFFGQGTRLTVV.

This clonotype was counted only a few times. The V call is TRBV27, the J call TRBJ2-6, with D unclear. Germline CDR1 MNHEY, CDR2 SMNVEV (reference sequence). There are 15 residues in the CDR3. V lost 5 bases, J lost 1 base, and 9 bases lay in between. CDR3 sequence (DNA): TGTGCCAGCAGTCCAGGAATATCTGGGGCCAACGTCCTGACTTTC. Its protein product is CASSPGISGANVLTF.

Ten or more counts support this clonotype. The chain employs TRBV27 and TRBJ1-6; D possibly corresponds to TRBD1 (6 bases). Trimming left V 5 bases short and J 5 bases short, with 10 bases between. There are 14 residues in the CDR3. Per the germline V gene, CDR1 is MNHEY and CDR2 is SMNVEV (reference sequence). The CDR3 sequence is CASSRDRNNSPLHF. CDR3 bases: TGTGCCAGCAGTCGCGACAGGAATAATTCACCCCTCCACTTT.

This clonotype was found a few times. The V call is TRBV28, the J call TRBJ1-2, with D unclear. V was trimmed by 6 bases and J by 2 bases, leaving 19 bases between them. The CDR3 sequence is 16 residues long. Germline loops: CDR1 MDHEN, CDR2 SYDVKM. CDR3 coding DNA: TGTGCCAGCAGACCCGTAGGAGAGGGTGAGAACTATGGCTACACCTTC. Its protein product is CASRPVGEGENYGYTF.

There are a few counts of this clonotype. The V gene is TRBV7-2, the J gene TRBJ2-1; TRBD2 matches 13 bases. The V and J ends lost 2 bases and 7 bases, in that order; junction bases with no gene match: 17. The CDR3 spans 20 residues. Germline V gene lookup returns CDR1 SGHTA and CDR2 FQGNSA. CDR3 protein: CASSLFSTSGGAVSFNEQFF. CDR3 nucleotide sequence: TGTGCCAGCAGCTTATTTTCAACTAGCGGGGGGGCGGTCTCCTTTAATGAGCAGTTCTTC.

The chain combines TRBV29-1 with TRBJ2-1; D might be TRBD1 or TRBD2, each matching 5 bases. The CDR3 is made up of 14 amino acids. Germline V gives CDR1 SQVTM, CDR2 ANQGSEA. The V end was cut by 5 bases, the J end by 6 bases, with 17 bases between. CDR3 loop: CSVMPGSVGNEQFF. CDR3 coding DNA: TGCAGCGTTATGCCAGGGAGTGTTGGCAATGAGCAGTTCTTC.

The chain combines TRBV29-1 with TRBJ1-3; D is undetermined. Germline V gene sequence: CDR1 SQVTM, CDR2 ANQGSEA. The CDR3 extends over 14 amino acids. V was pared by 5 bases and J by 2 bases, with 13 bases between. The CDR3 here is CSVSHLGAGNTIYF. The DNA of the CDR3 is TGCAGCGTTTCTCACCTAGGCGCTGGAAACACCATATATTTT.

The chain is built from TRBV6-5 and TRBJ2-3, with D perhaps TRBD1 or TRBD2 (5 bases each). Deletions cut 0 bases from V and 0 bases from J, with 10 bases between. This CDR3 region has 16 residues. Germline CDR1 is MNHEY and CDR2 is SVGAGI. Written as DNA, the CDR3 is TGTGCCAGCAGTTACTCGCCGGGGCCCAGCACAGATACGCAGTATTTT. It yields the protein CASSYSPGPSTDTQYF.

This clonotype was recorded a few times. The genes are TRBV30 and TRBJ1-1, with D perhaps matching TRBD1 (6 bases). V was cut by 4 bases and J by 2 bases, with 14 bases left in between. Germline V gene lookup returns CDR1 GTSNPN and CDR2 SVGIG (reference sequence). The CDR3 consists of 14 residues. CDR3 nucleotides: TGTGCCTGGATCTCTATCGGGGGCAACACTGAAGCTTTCTTT. Its translation: CAWISIGGNTEAFF.

A few counts support this clonotype. The rearrangement links TRBV4-3 to TRBJ1-2; D ambiguous. The CDR3 has 18 amino acids. With 0 bases removed from V and 1 base from J, the gap between germline ends came to 18 bases. Germline CDR1 reads LGHNA; CDR2 reads YSLEER. The CDR3 sequence is CASSQESFEVLDNYGYTF. Here the CDR3 DNA reads TGCGCCAGCAGCCAAGAAAGCTTCGAGGTCCTGGATAACTATGGCTACACCTTC.

A note on this clonotype: A read error is possible here, since a much larger clone lies one base away. The V and J genes are TRBV10-3 and TRBJ2-1; 7 bases match TRBD1. The CDR3 runs 16 residues. Germline CDR1 ENHRY, CDR2 SYGVKD. Trimming took 8 bases from V and 2 from J; bases not matched to a gene: 12. CDR3 bases: TGTGCCATCGGGGGTGAAACAGGGGACCCCTACAATGAGCAGTTCTTC. It translates to CAIGGETGDPYNEQFF.

The chain uses TRBV29-1 and TRBJ2-1, with D tentatively TRBD1 or TRBD2 (6 bases each). The germline CDR1 and CDR2 sequences are SQVTM and ANQGSEA. The CDR3 has 14 residues. The V end lost 4 bases, the J end lost 9 bases, and 19 bases lay between the germline ends. The CDR3 DNA is TGCAGCGTTGTTGAGGGGGGCGTATCTGGTGAGCAGTTCTTC. Amino acids: CSVVEGGVSGEQFF.

This chain links TRBV15 with TRBJ2-3; the D is unclear. V lost 0 bases and J lost 9, with 7 bases in between. This CDR3 comprises 12 residues. Germline V gene sequence: CDR1 LNHNV, CDR2 YYDKDF (reference sequence). The CDR3 loop reads CATSRDSGTQYF. DNA of the CDR3: TGTGCCACCAGCAGAGATTCGGGCACGCAGTATTTT. The entire variable domain, with the rest obtained from reference TRBV15 and TRBJ2-3, is as follows: DAMVIQNPRYQVTQFGKPVTLSCSQTLNHNVMYWYQQKSSQAPKLLFHYYDKDFNNEADTPDNFQSRRPNTSFCFLDIRSPGLGDTAMYLCATSRDSGTQYFGPGTRLTVL.

This clonotype was seen just once. An end of the junction differs from the germline gene, which may be a read error. CDR3 DNA sequence: TGTACCATCAGTAAGGACAGGGCTGAGGGTCAGCCCCAGCATTTT. Residues: CTISKDRAEGQPQHF. This chain uses TRBV10-3 with TRBJ1-5; 8 bases fit TRBD1. The CDR3 covers 15 residues. CDR1 is ENHRY, CDR2 SYGVKD, per germline.

The chain carries TRBV4-2 and TRBJ1-1, with D tentatively TRBD1 (6 bases). From germline, CDR1 is LGHNA and CDR2 YNFKEQ. The CDR3 covers 17 residues. Trimming removed 0 bases at V and 5 bases at J, with 19 bases between. CDR3 DNA sequence: TGTGCCAGCAGCCAAGAGGGGGAGGGGGGCATAGTTACTGAAGCTTTCTTT. This encodes CASSQEGEGGIVTEAFF.

The rearrangement joins TRBV11-1 to TRBJ2-1, with D possibly matching TRBD2 (5 bases). The end of the DNA is better explained by TRBJ2-7, so the J call may be wrong. This CDR3 spans 16 amino acids. CDR1 and CDR2 from the germline V gene are SGHAT and FQDESV (reference sequence). CDR3 protein: CASSSPRGSLYNGQYF. The CDR3 DNA follows: TGTGCCAGCAGCTCGCCTCGAGGGAGCCTTTACAATGGGCAGTACTTC.

This clonotype was seen many times. This rearrangement joins TRBV20-1 to TRBJ1-2; 8 bases match TRBD1. The CDR3 length is 13 residues. Germline-derived CDR1 and CDR2 are DFQATT and SNEGSKA (reference sequence). V shed 3 bases and J 3 bases; nucleotides not matched to a gene: 3. The CDR3 is CSARTGEDYGYTF. CDR3 nucleotide sequence: TGCAGTGCTAGGACAGGGGAGGACTATGGCTACACCTTC.

This clonotype turned up a few times. The J gene is TRBJ1-1, the V gene TRBV5-1; TRBD1 is a possible D gene (6 bases). This CDR3 comprises 16 residues. The ends were cut back, 4 bases at V and 1 base at J, with 17 bases in the middle. CDR1 SGHRS and CDR2 YFSETQ come from the germline V gene. For the CDR3, the DNA is TGCGCCAGCAGCCAAACTCAGGGGATGCGGAACACTGAAGCTTTCTTT. Amino acid sequence: CASSQTQGMRNTEAFF.

The J gene is TRBJ2-1, the V gene TRBV4-2; no definite D call. V shed 1 base and J shed 5 bases, with 9 bases lying between them. The CDR3 is 14 residues long. Germline assignment: CDR1 LGHNA and CDR2 YNFKEQ. CDR3 coding DNA: TGTGCCAGCAGCCAAGTTGGCCTGAACAATGAGCAGTTCTTC. Protein: CASSQVGLNNEQFF.

The rearrangement joins TRBV7-9 to TRBJ1-6; D is perhaps TRBD1 (5 bases). V lost 5 bases, J lost 10 bases, and 18 bases lay in between. The germline gives CDR1 SEHNR, CDR2 FQNEAQ (reference sequence). The CDR3 contains 15 residues. The CDR3 DNA is TGTGCCAGCAGCACCAGGGACGGTGAGGGGTCACCCCTCCACTTT. This codes for CASSTRDGEGSPLHF.

The chain joins TRBV4-3 to TRBJ1-2; 8 bases line up with TRBD1. V lost 1 base, J lost 2 bases, and 6 bases stayed unmatched. The germline V gene has CDR1 LGHNA and CDR2 YSLEER. The CDR3 is 16 residues long. The CDR3 here is CASSQGTGSLNYGYTF. The CDR3 DNA follows: TGCGCCAGCAGCCAAGGGACAGGGTCCCTCAACTATGGCTACACCTTC.

V is TRBV3-1 and J is TRBJ1-1; TRBD1 might be the D (6 bases). The CDR3 is 15 residues long. Looked up from germline, CDR1 is LGHDT and CDR2 is YNNKEL (reference sequence). Trimming left V 6 bases short and J 0 bases short, with 14 bases between. Here the CDR3 DNA reads TGTGCCAGCAGTACCGGGGGGGCTTTGAACACTGAAGCTTTCTTT. It specifies CASSTGGALNTEAFF.

The chain employs TRBV14 and TRBJ2-1; D remains ambiguous. Germline loops: CDR1 SGHDN, CDR2 FVKESK. The CDR3 is made up of 14 amino acids. V lost 2 bases to trimming and J lost 5 bases, with 10 bases between them. CDR3 sequence reads: CASSQSRAHNEQFF. Here the CDR3 DNA reads TGTGCCAGCAGCCAAAGTAGGGCCCACAATGAGCAGTTCTTC.